This record covers a single T cell receptor beta chain. Under the authors' procedure: It was from reference gene primer amplification that nucleated cell counts were estimated. Clones were read by immunoSEQ multiplex PCR, and TCRdb kept only the in-frame ones, dropping some. D and trimming were read from the DNA, whereas the V and J calls and clone size are those reported in that table. The sample consists of about 220,000 clones, roughly 82% of them appearing once. The CDR3 has 14 amino acids. The junction had 2 bases not matched to a gene; V was cut back by 3 bases and J by 4 bases. Germline CDR1 is MDHEN and CDR2 is SYDVKM. This specimen comes from a study of blood T cell repertoires in COVID-19. At the level of the study: The United States, Italy and Spain provided the acute and convalescent COVID-19 samples. The analysed material was cDNA or gDNA that came from T cells, B-cell-depleted T cells, or PBMCs.

The chain recombines TRBV28 with TRBJ2-2; 7 nucleotides match TRBD1. Sequenced sample: peripheral blood. The receptor was derived from a man in his forties or fifties with active or convalescent COVID-19. The CDR3 loop reads CASSLGDSTGELFF. The CDR3 nucleotides are TGTGCCAGCAGTTTGGGGGACAGCACCGGGGAGCTGTTTTTT.